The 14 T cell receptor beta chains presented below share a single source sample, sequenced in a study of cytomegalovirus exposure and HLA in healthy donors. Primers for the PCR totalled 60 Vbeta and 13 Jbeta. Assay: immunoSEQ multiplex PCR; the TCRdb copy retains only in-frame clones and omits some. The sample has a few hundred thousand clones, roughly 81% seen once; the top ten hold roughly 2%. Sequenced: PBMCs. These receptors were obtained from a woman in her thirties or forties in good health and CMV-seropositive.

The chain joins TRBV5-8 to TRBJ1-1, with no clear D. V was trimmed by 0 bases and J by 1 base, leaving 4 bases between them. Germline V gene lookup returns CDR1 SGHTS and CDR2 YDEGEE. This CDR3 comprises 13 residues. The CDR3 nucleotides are TGTGCCAGCAGCTTGGAGAGGAACACTGAAGCTTTCTTT. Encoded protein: CASSLERNTEAFF.

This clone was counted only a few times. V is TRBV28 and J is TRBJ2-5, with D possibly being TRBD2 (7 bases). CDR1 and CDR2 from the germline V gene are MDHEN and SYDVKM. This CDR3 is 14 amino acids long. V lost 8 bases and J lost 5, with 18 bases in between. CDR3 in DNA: TGTGCCAGCGGAGGGGGGGCCGCCGGGGAGACCCAGTACTTC. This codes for CASGGGAAGETQYF.

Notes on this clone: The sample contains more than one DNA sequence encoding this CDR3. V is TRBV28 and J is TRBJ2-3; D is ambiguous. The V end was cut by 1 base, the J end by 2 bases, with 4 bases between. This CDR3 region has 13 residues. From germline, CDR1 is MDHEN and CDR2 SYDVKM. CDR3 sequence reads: CASSLSSTDTQYF. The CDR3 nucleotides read TGTGCCAGCAGTTTATCCTCCACAGATACGCAGTATTTT.

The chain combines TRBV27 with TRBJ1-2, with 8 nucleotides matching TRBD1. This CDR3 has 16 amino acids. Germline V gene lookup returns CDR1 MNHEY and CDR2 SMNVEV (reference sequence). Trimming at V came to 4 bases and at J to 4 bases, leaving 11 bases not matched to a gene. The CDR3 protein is CASSSAGGESGYGYTF. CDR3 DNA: TGTGCCAGCAGTTCGGCAGGGGGCGAATCGGGCTATGGCTACACCTTC.

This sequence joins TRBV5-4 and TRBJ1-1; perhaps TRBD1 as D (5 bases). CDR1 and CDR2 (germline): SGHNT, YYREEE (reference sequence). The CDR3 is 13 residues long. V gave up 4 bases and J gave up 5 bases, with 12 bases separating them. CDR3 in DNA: TGTGCCAGCAGCCCAGCAGGGTATACTGAAGCTTTCTTT. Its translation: CASSPAGYTEAFF.

The CDR3, as DNA: TGCGCCAGCAGCACCGACGGGACAGGGGGCAACGAGCAGTACTTC. Translating gives CASSTDGTGGNEQYF. The chain links TRBV5-1 to TRBJ2-7, with 12 bases matching TRBD1. The length of the CDR3 is 15 residues. The junction had 7 bases not matched to a gene; V was cut back by 4 bases and J by 5 bases. From germline, CDR1 is SGHRS and CDR2 YFSETQ.

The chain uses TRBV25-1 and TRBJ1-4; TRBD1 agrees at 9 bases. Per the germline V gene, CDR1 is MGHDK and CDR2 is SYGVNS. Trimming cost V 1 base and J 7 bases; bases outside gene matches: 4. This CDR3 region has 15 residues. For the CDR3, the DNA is TGTGCCAGCAGTGAATTGGGGACAGGGTCTGAAAAACTGTTTTTT. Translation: CASSELGTGSEKLFF.

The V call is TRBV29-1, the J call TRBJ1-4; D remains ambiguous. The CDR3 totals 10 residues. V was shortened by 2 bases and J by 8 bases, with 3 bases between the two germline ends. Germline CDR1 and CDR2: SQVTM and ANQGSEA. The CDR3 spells CSVETEKLFF. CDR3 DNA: TGCAGCGTTGAAACAGAAAAACTGTTTTTT.

In nucleotides, the CDR3 is TGCGCCAGCAGCTTGGCAGGCGGGAATAACTACGAGCAGTACTTC. Protein sequence: CASSLAGGNNYEQYF. This sequence joins TRBV5-1 and TRBJ2-7, with a tentative D call TRBD2 (6 bases). The CDR3 is made up of 15 amino acids. V was cut by 0 bases and J by 3 bases, with 13 bases left in between. Germline assignment: CDR1 SGHRS and CDR2 YFSETQ.

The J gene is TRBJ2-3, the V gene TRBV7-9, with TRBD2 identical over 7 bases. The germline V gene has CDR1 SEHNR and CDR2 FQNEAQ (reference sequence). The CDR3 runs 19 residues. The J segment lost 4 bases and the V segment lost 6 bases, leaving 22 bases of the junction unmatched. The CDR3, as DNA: TGTGCCAGCAGTTCCGGGTGGGCTAGCGGCCCGAACCGGGCAGATACGCAGTATTTT. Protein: CASSSGWASGPNRADTQYF.

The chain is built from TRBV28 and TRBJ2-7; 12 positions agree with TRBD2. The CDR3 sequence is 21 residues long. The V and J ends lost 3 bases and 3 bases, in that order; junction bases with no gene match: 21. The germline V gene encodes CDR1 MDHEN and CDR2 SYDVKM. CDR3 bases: TGTGCCAGCAGTTTTAAGGCCCCCGGGCTAGCGGGAGGGGCCCGGAGCTACGAGCAGTACTTC. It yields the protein CASSFKAPGLAGGARSYEQYF.

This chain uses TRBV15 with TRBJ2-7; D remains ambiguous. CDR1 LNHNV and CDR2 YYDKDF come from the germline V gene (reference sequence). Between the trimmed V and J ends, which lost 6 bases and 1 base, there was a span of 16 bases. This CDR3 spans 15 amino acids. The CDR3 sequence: CATSRQGTKSYEQYF. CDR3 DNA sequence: TGTGCCACCAGTCGACAAGGAACAAAATCCTACGAGCAGTACTTC.

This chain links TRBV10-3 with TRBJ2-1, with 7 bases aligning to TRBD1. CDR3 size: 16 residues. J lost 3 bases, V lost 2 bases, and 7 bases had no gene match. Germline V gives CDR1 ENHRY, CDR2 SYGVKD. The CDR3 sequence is CAISEGRQGVYNEQFF. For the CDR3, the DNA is TGTGCCATCAGTGAGGGAAGACAGGGTGTCTACAATGAGCAGTTCTTC.

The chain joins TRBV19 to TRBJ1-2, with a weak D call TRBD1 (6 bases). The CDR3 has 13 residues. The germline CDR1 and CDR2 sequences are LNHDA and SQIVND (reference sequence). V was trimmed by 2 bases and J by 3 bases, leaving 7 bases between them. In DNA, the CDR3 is TGTGCCAGTAGTATACAGGGGTACTATGGCTACACCTTC. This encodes CASSIQGYYGYTF.